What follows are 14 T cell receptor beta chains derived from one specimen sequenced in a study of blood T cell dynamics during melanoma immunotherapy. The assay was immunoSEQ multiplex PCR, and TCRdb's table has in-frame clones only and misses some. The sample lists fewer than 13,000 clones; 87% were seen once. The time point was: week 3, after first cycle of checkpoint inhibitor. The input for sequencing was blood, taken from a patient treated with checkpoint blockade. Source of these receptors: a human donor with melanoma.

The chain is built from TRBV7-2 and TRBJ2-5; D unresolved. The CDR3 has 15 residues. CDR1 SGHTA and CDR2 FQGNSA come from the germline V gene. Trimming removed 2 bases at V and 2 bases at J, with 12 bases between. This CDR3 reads CASSLFPGQQETQYF. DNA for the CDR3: TGTGCCAGCAGCTTATTCCCGGGTCAACAAGAGACCCAGTACTTC.

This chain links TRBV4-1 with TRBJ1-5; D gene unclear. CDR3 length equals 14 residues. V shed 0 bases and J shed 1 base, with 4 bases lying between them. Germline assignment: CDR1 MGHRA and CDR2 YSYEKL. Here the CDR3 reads CASSQEDSNQPQHF. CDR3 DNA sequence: TGCGCCAGCAGCCAAGAAGACAGCAATCAGCCCCAGCATTTT.

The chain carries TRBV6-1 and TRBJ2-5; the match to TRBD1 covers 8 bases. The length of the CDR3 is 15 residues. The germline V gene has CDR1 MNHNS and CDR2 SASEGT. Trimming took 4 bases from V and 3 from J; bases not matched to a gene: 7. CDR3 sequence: CASSVGQGAKETQYF. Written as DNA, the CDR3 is TGTGCCAGCAGTGTAGGCCAGGGGGCAAAAGAGACCCAGTACTTC.

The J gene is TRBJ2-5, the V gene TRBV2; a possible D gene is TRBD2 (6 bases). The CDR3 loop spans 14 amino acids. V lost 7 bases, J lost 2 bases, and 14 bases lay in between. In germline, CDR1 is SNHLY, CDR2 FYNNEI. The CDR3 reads CASTPRLDQETQYF. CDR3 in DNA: TGTGCCAGCACCCCCCGACTAGATCAAGAGACCCAGTACTTC.

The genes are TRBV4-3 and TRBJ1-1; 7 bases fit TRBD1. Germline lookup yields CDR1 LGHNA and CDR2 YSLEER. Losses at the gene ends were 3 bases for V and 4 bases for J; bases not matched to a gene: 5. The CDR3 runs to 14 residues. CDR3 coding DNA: TGCGCCAGCAGCCAGACAGGGTTTTTCACTGAAGCTTTCTTT. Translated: CASSQTGFFTEAFF.

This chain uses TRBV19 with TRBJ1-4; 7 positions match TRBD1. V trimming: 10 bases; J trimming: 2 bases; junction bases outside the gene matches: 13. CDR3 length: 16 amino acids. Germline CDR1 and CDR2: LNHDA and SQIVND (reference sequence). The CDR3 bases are TGTGCCACCCACCGACAGGGTCGAACGACTAATGAAAAACTGTTTTTT. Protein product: CATHRQGRTTNEKLFF.

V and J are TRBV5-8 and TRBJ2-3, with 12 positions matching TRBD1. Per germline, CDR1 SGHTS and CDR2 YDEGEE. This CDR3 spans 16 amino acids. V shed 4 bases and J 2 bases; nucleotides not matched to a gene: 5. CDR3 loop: CASSTGQGAFTDTQYF. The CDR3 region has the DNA TGTGCCAGCAGCACGGGACAGGGGGCCTTCACAGATACGCAGTATTTT.

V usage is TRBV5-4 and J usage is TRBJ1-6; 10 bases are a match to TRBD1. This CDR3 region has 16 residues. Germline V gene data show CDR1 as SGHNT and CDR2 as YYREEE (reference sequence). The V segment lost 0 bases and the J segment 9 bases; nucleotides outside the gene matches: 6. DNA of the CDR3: TGTGCCAGCAGCTTGGCCAGGGACAGGGGCGGTTCACCCCTCCACTTT. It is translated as CASSLARDRGGSPLHF.

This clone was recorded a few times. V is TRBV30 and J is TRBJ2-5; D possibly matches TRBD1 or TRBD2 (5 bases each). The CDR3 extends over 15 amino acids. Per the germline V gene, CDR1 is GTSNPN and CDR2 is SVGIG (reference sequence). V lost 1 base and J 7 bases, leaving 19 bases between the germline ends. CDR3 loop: CAWSDLAPGTGTQYF. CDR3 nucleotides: TGTGCCTGGAGTGACCTTGCCCCCGGGACCGGGACCCAGTACTTC.

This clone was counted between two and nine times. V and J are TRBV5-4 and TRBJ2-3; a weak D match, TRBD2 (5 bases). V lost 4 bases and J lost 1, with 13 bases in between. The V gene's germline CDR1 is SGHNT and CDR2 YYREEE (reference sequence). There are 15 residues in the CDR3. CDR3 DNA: TGTGCCAGCAGCCCCCCGGGGAAGGGCACAGATACGCAGTATTTT. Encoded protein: CASSPPGKGTDTQYF.

This CDR3 is CASTTWTENTEAFF. The CDR3 bases are TGTGCCAGTACCACATGGACAGAGAACACTGAAGCTTTCTTT. The chain has TRBV19 and TRBJ1-1; TRBD1 is a possible D gene (6 bases). The CDR3 has 14 amino acids. The germline V gene has CDR1 LNHDA and CDR2 SQIVND (reference sequence). With 7 bases removed from V and 1 base from J, the gap between germline ends came to 13 bases. Based on the CDR3 plus reference TRBV19 and TRBJ1-1, the full variable domain is DGGITQSPKYLFRKEGQNVTLSCEQNLNHDAMYWYRQDPGQGLRLIYYSQIVNDFQKGDIAEGYSVSREKKESFPLTVTSAQKNPTAFYLCASTTWTENTEAFFGQGTRLTVV.

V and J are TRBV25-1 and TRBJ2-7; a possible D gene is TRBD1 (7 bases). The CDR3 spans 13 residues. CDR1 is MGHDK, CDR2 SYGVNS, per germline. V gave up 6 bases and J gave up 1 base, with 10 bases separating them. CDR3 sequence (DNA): TGTGCCAGCAGGGAGGGGGCGTCCTACGAGCAGTACTTC. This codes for CASREGASYEQYF.

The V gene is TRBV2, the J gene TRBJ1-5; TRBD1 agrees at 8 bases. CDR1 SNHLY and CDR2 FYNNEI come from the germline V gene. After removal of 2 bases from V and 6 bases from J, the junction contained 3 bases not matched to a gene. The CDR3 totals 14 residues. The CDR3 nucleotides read TGTGCCAGCAGTGAAACGGACAGGGCTCAGCCCCAGCATTTT. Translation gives CASSETDRAQPQHF.

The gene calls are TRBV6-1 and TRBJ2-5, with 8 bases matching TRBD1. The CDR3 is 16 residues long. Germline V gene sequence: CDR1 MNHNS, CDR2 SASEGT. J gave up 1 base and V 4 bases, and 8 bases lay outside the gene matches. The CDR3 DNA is TGTGCCAGCAGTGGCAGGGGGCTGGGGATCCAAGAGACCCAGTACTTC. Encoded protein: CASSGRGLGIQETQYF.